The clone carrying this T cell receptor beta chain was counted only a few times. The data were taken from a study of blood T cell repertoires in COVID-19. As for the study in general: Sources were T cells, B-cell-depleted T cells, or PBMCs; the material itself was cDNA or gDNA.

The CDR3 length is 14 residues. V gave up 8 bases and J gave up 2 bases, with 12 bases separating them. Germline lookup yields CDR1 SNHLY and CDR2 FYNNEI. Here immunoSEQ multiplex PCR was the method, and the copy in TCRdb shows in-frame clones only, minus some. The sample lists around 190,000 clones; approximately 80% were seen once. The rearrangement uses TRBV2 and TRBJ2-2, with a possible D match to TRBD2 (6 bases). The specimen sequenced was peripheral blood. This receptor was taken from a middle-aged woman with COVID-19, enrolled during active disease. The CDR3 here is CASGAGLNTGELFF. In DNA form, the CDR3 reads TGTGCCAGCGGGGCGGGACTCAACACCGGGGAGCTGTTTTTT.